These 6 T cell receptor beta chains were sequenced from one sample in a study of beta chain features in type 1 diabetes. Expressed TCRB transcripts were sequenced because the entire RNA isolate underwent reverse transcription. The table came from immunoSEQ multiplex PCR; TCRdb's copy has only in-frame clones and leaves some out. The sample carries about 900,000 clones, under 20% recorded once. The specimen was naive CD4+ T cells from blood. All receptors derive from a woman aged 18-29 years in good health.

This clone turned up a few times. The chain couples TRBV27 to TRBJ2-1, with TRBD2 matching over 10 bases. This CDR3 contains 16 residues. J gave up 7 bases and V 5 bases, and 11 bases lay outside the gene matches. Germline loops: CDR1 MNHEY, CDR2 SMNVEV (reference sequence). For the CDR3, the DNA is TGTGCCAGCAGTCACCTGGGACTAGCGCCTGGTAATGAGCAGTTCTTC. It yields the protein CASSHLGLAPGNEQFF.

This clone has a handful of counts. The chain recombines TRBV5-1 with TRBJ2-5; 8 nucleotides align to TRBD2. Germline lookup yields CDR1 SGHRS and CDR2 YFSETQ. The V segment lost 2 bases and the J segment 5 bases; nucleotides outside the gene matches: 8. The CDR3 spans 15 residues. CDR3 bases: TGCGCCAGCAGCTTAAGAAGAGCGGGAGCGGAGACCCAGTACTTC. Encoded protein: CASSLRRAGAETQYF.

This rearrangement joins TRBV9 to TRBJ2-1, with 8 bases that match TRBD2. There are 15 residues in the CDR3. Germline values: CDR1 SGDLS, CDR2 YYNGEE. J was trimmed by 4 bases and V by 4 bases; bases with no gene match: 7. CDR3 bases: TGTGCCAGCAGCCGGGGACTAGAGCGGTACAATGAGCAGTTCTTC. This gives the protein CASSRGLERYNEQFF.

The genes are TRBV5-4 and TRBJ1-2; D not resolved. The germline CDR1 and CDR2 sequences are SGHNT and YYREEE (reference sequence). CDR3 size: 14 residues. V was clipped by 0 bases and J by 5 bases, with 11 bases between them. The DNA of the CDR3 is TGTGCCAGCAGCTTGGCGGGCGAACAGTATGGCTACACCTTC. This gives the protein CASSLAGEQYGYTF.

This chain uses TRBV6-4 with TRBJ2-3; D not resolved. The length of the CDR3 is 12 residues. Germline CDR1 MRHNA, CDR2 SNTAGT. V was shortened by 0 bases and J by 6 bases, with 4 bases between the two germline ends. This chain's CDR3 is CASSDSSDTQYF. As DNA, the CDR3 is TGTGCCAGCAGTGACTCGAGCGATACGCAGTATTTT.

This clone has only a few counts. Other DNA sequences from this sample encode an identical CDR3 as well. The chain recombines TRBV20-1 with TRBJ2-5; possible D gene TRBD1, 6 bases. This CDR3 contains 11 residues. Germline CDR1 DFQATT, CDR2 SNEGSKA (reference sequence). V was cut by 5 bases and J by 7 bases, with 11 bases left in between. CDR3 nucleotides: TGCAGTGCTTCCCGAGGGGGGACCCAGTACTTC. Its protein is CSASRGGTQYF.